The 24 T cell receptor beta chains below were found in one sample sequenced in a study of blood T cell repertoires in COVID-19. Profiling relied on immunoSEQ multiplex PCR, and the TCRdb table lists in-frame clones only, not all of them. The data hold approximately 240,000 clones, with approximately 79% observed a single time. Specimen: peripheral blood. The source of these receptors is a woman in her thirties or forties with active or convalescent COVID-19.

The CDR3 here is CASSSGQRTQYF. In DNA form, the CDR3 reads TGTGCCAGCAGCTCGGGACAGCGGACCCAGTACTTC. The J gene is TRBJ2-5, the V gene TRBV7-2; 7 positions agree with TRBD1. Per the germline V gene, CDR1 is SGHTA and CDR2 is FQGNSA. This CDR3 region has 12 residues. V was pared by 4 bases and J by 7 bases, with 3 bases of the junction left unmatched.

V is TRBV4-1 and J is TRBJ2-2, with D tentatively TRBD1 (6 bases). CDR1 is MGHRA and CDR2 is YSYEKL in the germline V gene. V was cut by 5 bases and J by 7 bases, with 14 bases left in between. The CDR3 runs 14 residues. CDR3 sequence (DNA): TGCGCCAGCAGCGCTGTACAGGGTAGCGGGGAGCTGTTTTTT. Amino acids: CASSAVQGSGELFF.

The chain recombines TRBV10-2 with TRBJ2-5; 11 positions agree with TRBD2. Germline V gene sequence: CDR1 WSHSY, CDR2 SAAADI. The CDR3 is 16 amino acids. V lost 4 bases and J lost 5; bases outside the gene matches: 9. CDR3 sequence reads: CASSGSSGGARETQYF. DNA for the CDR3: TGCGCCAGCAGTGGGAGTAGCGGGGGGGCCCGGGAGACCCAGTACTTC.

The chain employs TRBV18 and TRBJ2-2, with a possible D match to TRBD1 (6 bases). This CDR3 has 19 amino acids. The V and J ends lost 3 bases and 3 bases respectively, with 23 bases between them. Germline loops: CDR1 KGHSH, CDR2 LQKENI. CDR3 in amino acids: CASSPQTLVPGHYTGELFF. Here the CDR3 DNA reads TGTGCCAGCTCACCTCAGACCCTCGTCCCGGGACACTACACCGGGGAGCTGTTTTTT.

The CDR3: CASSYNGDTQYF. The CDR3 coding sequence is TGCGCCAGCAGCTACAATGGCGATACGCAGTATTTT. This chain links TRBV5-1 with TRBJ2-3; unclear D gene. Per germline, CDR1 SGHRS and CDR2 YFSETQ. This CDR3 comprises 12 residues. The germline V and J ends were trimmed by 3 bases and 6 bases, with 8 bases remaining between them. The variable domain in full, with the rest retrieved from reference TRBV5-1 and TRBJ2-3, is KAGVTQTPRYLIKTRGQQVTLSCSPISGHRSVSWYQQTPGQGLQFLFEYFSETQRNKGNFPGRFSGRQFSNSRSEMNVSTLELGDSALYLCASSYNGDTQYFGPGTRLTVL.

The J gene is TRBJ1-6, the V gene TRBV4-1; D gene uncertain. CDR3 length equals 14 residues. Trimming removed 5 bases at V and 7 bases at J, with 12 bases between. Germline V gives CDR1 MGHRA, CDR2 YSYEKL. As DNA, the CDR3 is TGCGCCAGCAGCTATCTGGGCCCGAATTCACCCCTCCACTTT. Translated, it gives CASSYLGPNSPLHF.

This clone was counted only a few times. The chain links TRBV3-1 (or the pseudogene TRBV3-2) to TRBJ1-6, with D uncertain. Germline CDR1 LGHDT, CDR2 YNNKEL (reference sequence). CDR3 size: 16 residues. Trimming left V 1 base short and J 6 bases short, with 13 bases between. This CDR3 reads CASSQGGLRANSPLHF. The CDR3 region has the DNA TGTGCCAGCAGCCAAGGTGGACTAAGGGCTAATTCACCCCTCCACTTT.

The gene calls are TRBV3-1 (or the pseudogene TRBV3-2) and TRBJ1-2; a weak D match, TRBD1 (5 bases). Trimming removed 7 bases at V and 10 bases at J, with 16 bases between. Germline CDR1 LGHDT, CDR2 YNNKEL (reference sequence). The CDR3 is 12 amino acids. CDR3 DNA: TGTGCCAGCACCGAGGCGGGGGGAGCCTACACCTTC. Amino acids: CASTEAGGAYTF.

The CDR3 DNA sequence: TGTGCCAGCACCGACAGGGGAGCTGGGGCCAACGTCCTGACTTTC. Its protein product is CASTDRGAGANVLTF. V is TRBV3-1 (or the pseudogene TRBV3-2) and J is TRBJ2-6, with 8 positions matching TRBD1. Germline CDR1 reads LGHDT; CDR2 reads YNNKEL (reference sequence). V gave up 7 bases and J gave up 2 bases; unmatched junction bases: 4. There are 15 residues in the CDR3.

The genes are TRBV9 and TRBJ2-3, with D maybe TRBD2 (6 bases). The CDR3 is 15 residues long. V was shortened by 0 bases and J by 4 bases, with 12 bases between the two germline ends. Germline loops: CDR1 SGDLS, CDR2 YYNGEE. CDR3 coding DNA: TGTGCCAGCAGCGTAGGAACGGGGGAGTCAGATACGCAGTATTTT. This translates into CASSVGTGESDTQYF.

This rearrangement joins TRBV5-4 to TRBJ2-1; unclear D gene. CDR1 and CDR2 from the germline V gene are SGHNT and YYREEE (reference sequence). The CDR3 sequence is 11 residues long. Trimming cost V 1 base and J 7 bases, with 3 bases left between them. CDR3 residues: CASSLLNEQFF. Here the CDR3 DNA reads TGTGCCAGCAGCTTGCTGAATGAGCAGTTCTTC. The full variable domain, with the rest looked up from reference TRBV5-4 and TRBJ2-1, is ETGVTQSPTHLIKTRGQQVTLRCSSQSGHNTVSWYQQALGQGPQFIFQYYREEENGRGNFPPRFSGLQFPNYSSELNVNALELDDSALYLCASSLLNEQFFGPGTRLTVL.

V usage is TRBV5-4 and J usage is TRBJ1-3, with D hard to call. The germline V and J ends were trimmed by 4 bases and 3 bases, with 17 bases remaining between them. Per the germline V gene, CDR1 is SGHNT and CDR2 is YYREEE (reference sequence). The CDR3 totals 16 residues. The CDR3 here is CASSRGPVALGNTIYF. CDR3 DNA sequence: TGTGCCAGCAGCCGTGGTCCAGTAGCCCTTGGAAACACCATATATTTT.

The rearrangement links TRBV19 to TRBJ2-2, with TRBD1 as a possible D gene (5 bases). Per germline, CDR1 LNHDA and CDR2 SQIVND (reference sequence). The CDR3 has 15 residues. V shed 5 bases and J shed 0 bases, with 10 bases lying between them. The CDR3, as DNA: TGTGCCAGTAGTCCATGGACAACGAACACCGGGGAGCTGTTTTTT. This gives the protein CASSPWTTNTGELFF.

The chain links TRBV6-5 to TRBJ2-2, with 7 bases matching TRBD1. The CDR3 contains 14 residues. Germline V CDR1 and CDR2: MNHEY, SVGAGI. V was pared by 8 bases and J by 4 bases, with 7 bases of the junction left unmatched. For the CDR3, the DNA is TGTGCCAGCCGACAGGGAGTCAGCACCGGGGAGCTGTTTTTT. Its translation: CASRQGVSTGELFF.

The V gene is TRBV4-1, the J gene TRBJ2-2; 11 bases map to TRBD2. CDR3 length equals 19 residues. Germline CDR1 is MGHRA and CDR2 is YSYEKL. The trim removed 3 bases at V and 2 bases at J, leaving 11 bases unmatched. CDR3: CASSQFTLAGGLNTGELFF. CDR3 DNA: TGCGCCAGCAGCCAGTTTACCTTAGCGGGGGGGCTTAACACCGGGGAGCTGTTTTTT.

This clone was found a few times. This chain links TRBV30 with TRBJ2-7; a weak D match, TRBD1 (5 bases). The CDR3 has 14 residues. CDR1 and CDR2 from the germline V gene are GTSNPN and SVGIG (reference sequence). Trimming removed 0 bases at V and 3 bases at J, with 12 bases between. CDR3 sequence: CAWSVGQGIYEQYV. The DNA for the CDR3 is TGTGCCTGGAGTGTAGGTCAGGGAATCTACGAGCAGTACGTC.

The J gene is TRBJ2-1, the V gene TRBV5-4; possible D gene TRBD1, 5 bases. The V end was cut by 4 bases, the J end by 4 bases, with 9 bases between. The length of the CDR3 is 13 residues. Germline assignment: CDR1 SGHNT and CDR2 YYREEE (reference sequence). CDR3 region: CASSLDSYNEQFF. As DNA, the CDR3 is TGTGCCAGCAGCCTCGACAGTTACAATGAGCAGTTCTTC. Full variable domain (missing parts from reference TRBV5-4 and TRBJ2-1): ETGVTQSPTHLIKTRGQQVTLRCSSQSGHNTVSWYQQALGQGPQFIFQYYREEENGRGNFPPRFSGLQFPNYSSELNVNALELDDSALYLCASSLDSYNEQFFGPGTRLTVL.

This clone was counted a few times. The rearrangement joins TRBV6-4 to TRBJ2-1, with 7 positions matching TRBD2. From germline, CDR1 is MRHNA and CDR2 SNTAGT. The J segment lost 8 bases and the V segment lost 3 bases, leaving 10 bases of the junction unmatched. This CDR3 is 15 amino acids long. CDR3 in amino acids: CASSEGSSSGDEQFF. DNA of the CDR3: TGTGCCAGCAGTGAAGGGTCATCCAGCGGGGATGAGCAGTTCTTC.

The chain combines TRBV6-1 with TRBJ1-1, with 10 bases that match TRBD1. V shed 4 bases, J shed 6 bases, and the junction held 14 bases outside the gene matches. CDR3 length: 17 amino acids. From germline, CDR1 is MNHNS and CDR2 SASEGT. CDR3 residues: CASSAGTPGQGRPEAFF. The CDR3 DNA reads as TGTGCCAGCAGTGCCGGAACACCGGGACAGGGGCGTCCTGAAGCTTTCTTT.

J is TRBJ1-3 and V is TRBV6-6; weak D call: TRBD1 (5 bases). Trimming cost V 5 bases and J 0 bases, with 8 bases left between them. Germline CDR1 MNHNY, CDR2 SVGAGI (reference sequence). The CDR3 sequence is 14 residues long. The CDR3 is CASSPQGSGNTIYF. DNA of the CDR3: TGTGCCAGCAGTCCTCAGGGCTCTGGAAACACCATATATTTT.

CDR3 coding DNA: TGCGCCAGCAGCTTGGCAGGGGTGACTCTACGTAACACCGGGGAGCTGTTTTTT. Amino acid sequence: CASSLAGVTLRNTGELFF. The V and J genes are TRBV5-1 and TRBJ2-2; weak D call: TRBD1 (6 bases). V was cut by 0 bases and J by 2 bases, with 17 bases left in between. CDR1 SGHRS and CDR2 YFSETQ come from the germline V gene. This CDR3 is 18 amino acids long. Full variable domain (remainder filled in from reference TRBV5-1 and TRBJ2-2): KAGVTQTPRYLIKTRGQQVTLSCSPISGHRSVSWYQQTPGQGLQFLFEYFSETQRNKGNFPGRFSGRQFSNSRSEMNVSTLELGDSALYLCASSLAGVTLRNTGELFFGEGSRLTVL.

In this sample, this clone turned up once. The V and J genes are TRBV29-1 and TRBJ2-1; the D gene is possibly TRBD2 (6 bases). CDR1 and CDR2 from the germline V gene are SQVTM and ANQGSEA. The V end lost 4 bases, the J end lost 1 base, and 14 bases lay between the germline ends. This CDR3 region has 15 residues. The CDR3 nucleotides read TGCAGCGTTGCCCCGGCTAGCGTTTCCTACAATGAGCAGTTCTTC. This gives the protein CSVAPASVSYNEQFF.

The V call is TRBV20-1, the J call TRBJ1-2, with no clear D. The CDR3 has 11 amino acids. Trimming took off 5 bases at V and 6 bases at J, with 10 bases between the two ends. Germline loops: CDR1 DFQATT, CDR2 SNEGSKA (reference sequence). This chain's CDR3 is CSADLRDGYTF. DNA for the CDR3: TGCAGTGCTGACCTCCGGGATGGCTACACCTTC.

The chain uses TRBV11-2 and TRBJ1-5; 8 nucleotides align to TRBD1. This CDR3 has 15 amino acids. V shed 5 bases and J 6 bases; nucleotides not matched to a gene: 9. Germline CDR1 and CDR2: SGHAT and FQNNGV. The CDR3 DNA sequence: TGTGCCAGCAGCACCGGGACAGGTTTAAGTCAGCCCCAGCATTTT. Protein sequence: CASSTGTGLSQPQHF. Variable domain in full (rest from reference TRBV11-2 and TRBJ1-5): EAGVAQSPRYKIIEKRQSVAFWCNPISGHATLYWYQQILGQGPKLLIQFQNNGVVDDSQLPKDRFSAERLKGVDSTLKIQPAKLEDSAVYLCASSTGTGLSQPQHFGDGTRLSIL.